Here is one T cell receptor (beta chain) with its context. The CDR3 loop spans 17 amino acids. Trimming took 2 bases from V and 2 from J; bases not matched to a gene: 2. CDR1 SEHNR and CDR2 FQNEAQ come from the germline V gene (reference sequence). The data were produced by immunoSEQ multiplex PCR, yet TCRdb's version contains in-frame clones alone and is incomplete. The sample contains nearly 350,000 clones, around nine tenths of which appear only once. This record comes from a study of blood T cell repertoires in COVID-19. Study-wide background: T cells, B-cell-depleted T cells, or PBMCs provided the cDNA or gDNA that served as material.

This chain connects TRBV7-9 to TRBJ2-2, with 13 bases fitting TRBD2. This sequence was found in a woman between 18 and 30 years old who had recovered from COVID-19. The sample was peripheral blood. The CDR3 sequence is CASSLSGLAGNTGELFF. The CDR3, as DNA: TGTGCCAGCAGCTTATCGGGACTAGCGGGAAACACCGGGGAGCTGTTTTTT.